This passage covers 5 T cell receptor beta chains from one sample sequenced in a study of identical twins. TCRdb independently ran MiXCR on the 5' RACE reads; one entry per CDR3 protein. The table records 250,000 or so distinct CDR3 sequences, 6% to 8.5% of them present only once. Another study also made use of these data, one on yellow fever vaccine responses in identical twins.

Material: CD8+ T cells sorted from blood. The source is a woman younger than 35 in good health.

This clonotype was counted only a few times. The V and J genes are TRBV5-1 and TRBJ2-5; 8 positions agree with TRBD1. Germline CDR1 reads SGHRS; CDR2 reads YFSETQ. V was clipped by 4 bases and J by 1 base; unmatched bases: 3. The CDR3 covers 14 residues. CDR3 nucleotides: TGCGCCAGCAGCACGGGACAGGTCCAAGAGACCCAGTACTTC. This translates into CASSTGQVQETQYF.

This clonotype occurred a few times. The chain has TRBV7-9 and TRBJ1-4, with D perhaps matching TRBD1 (5 bases). Germline V gives CDR1 SEHNR, CDR2 FQNEAQ (reference sequence). CDR3 length: 15 residues. V lost 1 base and J lost 6, with 12 bases in between. This CDR3 reads CASSLGSTVDEKLFF. CDR3 DNA: TGTGCCAGCAGCTTAGGATCGACAGTAGATGAAAAACTGTTTTTT.

The sample holds many counts of this clonotype. V usage is TRBV12-3 or TRBV12-4 and J usage is TRBJ2-5; 8 bases fit TRBD2. This CDR3 has 15 residues. The junction had 4 bases not matched to a gene; V was cut back by 2 bases and J by 2 bases. The CDR3 bases are TGTGCCAGCAGTTTAAGTACTAGCGGACAAGAGACCCAGTACTTC. Its protein product is CASSLSTSGQETQYF.

This clonotype was detected many times. The chain recombines TRBV7-9 with TRBJ2-1, with 9 positions matching TRBD2. V shed 3 bases and J 3 bases; nucleotides not matched to a gene: 3. The CDR3 totals 15 residues. Germline V gives CDR1 SEHNR, CDR2 FQNEAQ (reference sequence). The CDR3 spells CASSLASGIYNEQFF. As DNA, the CDR3 is TGTGCCAGCAGCTTGGCTAGCGGGATCTACAATGAGCAGTTCTTC.

This clonotype was detected only a few times. CDR3 in amino acids: CASSYTLTGGGKSTDTQYF. CDR3 in DNA: TGTGCCAGCAGTTACACCCTAACGGGAGGAGGGAAGAGCACAGATACGCAGTATTTT. The rearrangement uses TRBV6-5 and TRBJ2-3; the match to TRBD2 covers 7 bases. CDR1 and CDR2 (germline): MNHEY, SVGAGI. This CDR3 comprises 19 residues. J lost 0 bases, V lost 2 bases, and 14 bases had no gene match.